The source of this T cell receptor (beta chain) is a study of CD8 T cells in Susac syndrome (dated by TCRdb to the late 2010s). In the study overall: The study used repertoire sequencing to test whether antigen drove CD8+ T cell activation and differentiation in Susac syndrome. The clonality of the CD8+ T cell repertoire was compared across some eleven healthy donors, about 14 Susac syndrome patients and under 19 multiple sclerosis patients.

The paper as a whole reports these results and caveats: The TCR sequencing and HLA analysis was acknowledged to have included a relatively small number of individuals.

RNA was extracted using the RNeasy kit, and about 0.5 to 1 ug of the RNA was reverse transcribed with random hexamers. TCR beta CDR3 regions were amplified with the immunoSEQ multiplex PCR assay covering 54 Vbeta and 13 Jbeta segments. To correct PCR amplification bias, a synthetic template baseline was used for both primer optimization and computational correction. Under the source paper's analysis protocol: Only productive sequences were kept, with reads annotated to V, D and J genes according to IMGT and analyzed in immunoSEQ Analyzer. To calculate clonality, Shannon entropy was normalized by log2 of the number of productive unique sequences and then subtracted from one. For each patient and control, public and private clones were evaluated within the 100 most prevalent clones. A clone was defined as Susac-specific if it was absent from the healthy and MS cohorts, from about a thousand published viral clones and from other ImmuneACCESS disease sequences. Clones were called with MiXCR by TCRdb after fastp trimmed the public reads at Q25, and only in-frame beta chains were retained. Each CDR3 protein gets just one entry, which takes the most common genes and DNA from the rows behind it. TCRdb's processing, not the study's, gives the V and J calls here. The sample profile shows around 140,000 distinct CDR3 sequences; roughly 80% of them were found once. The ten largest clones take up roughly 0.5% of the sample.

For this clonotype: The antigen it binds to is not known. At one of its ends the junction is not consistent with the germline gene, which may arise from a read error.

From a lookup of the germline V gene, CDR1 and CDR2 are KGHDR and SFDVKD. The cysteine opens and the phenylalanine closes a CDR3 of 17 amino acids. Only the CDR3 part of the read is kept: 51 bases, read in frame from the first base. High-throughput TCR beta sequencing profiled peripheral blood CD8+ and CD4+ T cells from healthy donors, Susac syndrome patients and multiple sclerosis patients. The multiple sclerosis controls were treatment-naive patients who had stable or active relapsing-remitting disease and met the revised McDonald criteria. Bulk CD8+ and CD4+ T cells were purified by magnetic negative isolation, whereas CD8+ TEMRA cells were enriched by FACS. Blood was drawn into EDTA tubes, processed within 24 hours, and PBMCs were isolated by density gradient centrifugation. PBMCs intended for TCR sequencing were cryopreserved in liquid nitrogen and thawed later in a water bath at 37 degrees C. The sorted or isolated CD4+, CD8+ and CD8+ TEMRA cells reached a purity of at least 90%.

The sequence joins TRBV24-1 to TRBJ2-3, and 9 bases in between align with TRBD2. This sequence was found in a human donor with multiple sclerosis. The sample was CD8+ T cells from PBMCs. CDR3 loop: CATSNFGGTSRTDTQYF. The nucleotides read TGTGCCACCAGTAATTTTGGAGGGACTAGCAGGACAGATACGCAGTATTTT.